The 18 T cell receptor beta chains in this list originate from one sample, sequenced in a study of control samples from healthy donors and cancer patients. Here immunoSEQ multiplex PCR was the method, and the copy in TCRdb shows in-frame clones only, minus some. This sample has roughly 170,000 clones; 88% occur once, and the top ten carry nearly 5%. What was sequenced was blood. These receptor sequences come from a woman in her twenties or thirties in good health.

This clone was counted a few times. This sequence joins TRBV27 and TRBJ1-5; 10 nucleotides align to TRBD1. V trimming: 5 bases; J trimming: 2 bases; junction bases outside the gene matches: 3. The CDR3 totals 15 residues. Germline CDR1 MNHEY, CDR2 SMNVEV (reference sequence). The CDR3 spells CASSTGTGGNQPQHF. The DNA for the CDR3 is TGTGCCAGCAGTACCGGGACAGGGGGCAATCAGCCCCAGCATTTT.

This clone was detected only once. In DNA form, the CDR3 reads TGCGCCAGCAGCTTACAGGGGGCGCCGAGGGACGAGCAGTACGTC. It codes for CASSLQGAPRDEQYV. The chain links TRBV5-1 to TRBJ2-7; 9 bases map to TRBD1. Germline values: CDR1 SGHRS, CDR2 YFSETQ. The CDR3 spans 15 residues. Trimming removed 2 bases from V and 5 bases from J; junction bases left unmatched: 8.

This chain uses TRBV7-2 with TRBJ2-3; 10 bases are shared with TRBD2. Germline values: CDR1 SGHTA, CDR2 FQGNSA. This CDR3 contains 14 residues. After removal of 3 bases from V and 5 bases from J, the junction contained 2 bases not matched to a gene. The DNA for the CDR3 is TGTGCCAGCAGCTTTAGCGGGGGGAGAGATACGCAGTATTTT. As protein: CASSFSGGRDTQYF. Using reference TRBV7-2 and TRBJ2-3 for the parts outside the CDR3, the full variable domain is GAGVSQSPSNKVTEKGKDVELRCDPISGHTALYWYRQSLGQGLEFLIYFQGNSAPDKSGLPSDRFSAERTGGSVSTLTIQRTQQEDSAVYLCASSFSGGRDTQYFGPGTRLTVL.

V usage is TRBV13 and J usage is TRBJ2-6; D gene ambiguous. From germline, CDR1 is PRHDT and CDR2 FYEKMQ (reference sequence). Between the trimmed V and J ends, which lost 8 bases and 0 bases, there was a span of 14 bases. The CDR3 has 16 residues. The CDR3 DNA reads TGTGCCAGCGGAAGTCCATTTTCCTCTGGGGCCAACGTCCTGACTTTC. Translating gives CASGSPFSSGANVLTF.

CDR3 in amino acids: CASSEDQPQHF. The CDR3 bases are TGTGCCAGCAGTGAGGATCAGCCCCAGCATTTT. The chain links TRBV2 to TRBJ1-5; D unclear. The V end was cut by 3 bases, the J end by 5 bases, with 2 bases between. The germline V gene encodes CDR1 SNHLY and CDR2 FYNNEI. CDR3 size: 11 residues.

This chain connects TRBV7-9 to TRBJ2-1, with a tentative D call TRBD1 (5 bases). Trimming left V 2 bases short and J 8 bases short, with 16 bases between. The CDR3 is made up of 15 amino acids. Germline V gives CDR1 SEHNR, CDR2 FQNEAQ (reference sequence). The CDR3 bases are TGTGCCAGCAGCTTAACAGGTCAGCTACAAGATGAGCAGTTCTTC. Amino acid sequence: CASSLTGQLQDEQFF.

This clone appeared a single time. This chain joins TRBV7-2 and TRBJ1-1, with a weak D call TRBD1 (6 bases). Germline loops: CDR1 SGHTA, CDR2 FQGNSA. This CDR3 spans 15 amino acids. V lost 5 bases and J lost 5, with 18 bases in between. The CDR3 region has the DNA TGTGCCAGCAGCATGGGCAGGGGTAGGGGGACTGAAGCTTTCTTT. Its translation: CASSMGRGRGTEAFF.

The rearrangement joins TRBV27 to TRBJ2-2; 8 bases map to TRBD2. V gave up 8 bases and J gave up 6 bases; unmatched junction bases: 8. The CDR3 spans 14 residues. Germline lookup yields CDR1 MNHEY and CDR2 SMNVEV (reference sequence). This chain's CDR3 is CASGRLAQAGELFF. CDR3 in DNA: TGTGCCAGCGGACGACTAGCGCAGGCCGGGGAGCTGTTTTTT.

V is TRBV7-9 and J is TRBJ2-5; the D is unclear. Trimming removed 6 bases at V and 2 bases at J, with 13 bases between. CDR3 size: 14 residues. Germline V gene sequence: CDR1 SEHNR, CDR2 FQNEAQ (reference sequence). CDR3 region: CASRDTGSQETQYF. CDR3 DNA sequence: TGTGCCAGCAGAGACACCGGGTCACAAGAGACCCAGTACTTC.

The genes are TRBV7-2 and TRBJ2-5, with TRBD1 matching over 11 bases. V dropped 6 bases and J dropped 2; count of bases not matched to a gene: 14. This CDR3 spans 18 amino acids. CDR1 is SGHTA, CDR2 FQGNSA, per germline. CDR3 nucleotides: TGTGCCAGCAGTTGGCCGGTGGACAGGGGGCGATGGCAAGAGACCCAGTACTTC. This encodes CASSWPVDRGRWQETQYF.

This clone was counted once. V usage is TRBV5-1 and J usage is TRBJ2-5; D gene ambiguous. Between the trimmed V and J ends, which lost 0 bases and 4 bases, there was a span of 13 bases. Looked up from germline, CDR1 is SGHRS and CDR2 is YFSETQ. The CDR3 is 15 residues long. The CDR3 is CASSLGWGSGETQYF. CDR3 in DNA: TGCGCCAGCAGCTTGGGTTGGGGTTCGGGAGAGACCCAGTACTTC.

The chain combines TRBV5-4 with TRBJ2-1; D might be TRBD1 (5 bases). From germline, CDR1 is SGHNT and CDR2 YYREEE (reference sequence). The CDR3 runs 15 residues. Trimming pared 4 bases from V and 10 bases from J, leaving 21 bases between. In nucleotides, the CDR3 is TGTGCCAGCAGCCCCCAATGGGGCTATACGGGCGAGCAGTTCTTC. Translated, it gives CASSPQWGYTGEQFF.

This rearrangement joins TRBV7-9 to TRBJ1-1; possibly TRBD1 for D (5 bases). V gave up 4 bases and J gave up 0 bases, with 9 bases separating them. This CDR3 has 14 amino acids. Per germline, CDR1 SEHNR and CDR2 FQNEAQ (reference sequence). The CDR3 loop reads CASSSGGVNTEAFF. The CDR3 DNA sequence: TGTGCCAGCAGCTCGGGAGGGGTGAACACTGAAGCTTTCTTT.

The chain carries TRBV11-2 and TRBJ1-3; unclear D gene. The ends were cut back, 8 bases at V and 4 bases at J, with 12 bases in the middle. Looked up from germline, CDR1 is SGHAT and CDR2 is FQNNGV. This CDR3 has 13 residues. CDR3 DNA sequence: TGTGCCAGCTCGACCGGGTGGGGAAACACCATATATTTT. Amino acid sequence: CASSTGWGNTIYF.

V and J are TRBV29-1 and TRBJ2-6, with 8 positions matching TRBD1. J was trimmed by 2 bases and V by 4 bases; bases with no gene match: 7. The CDR3 runs 16 residues. Germline V gene lookup returns CDR1 SQVTM and CDR2 ANQGSEA. The CDR3 DNA reads TGCAGCGTTGTGGCAGGGGGCAGGACTGGGGCCAACGTCCTGACTTTC. Translated, it gives CSVVAGGRTGANVLTF.

This clone appeared a single time. The chain links TRBV7-9 to TRBJ2-5; D may be TRBD2 (5 bases). Trimming took off 5 bases at V and 7 bases at J, with 17 bases between the two ends. CDR1 and CDR2 (germline): SEHNR, FQNEAQ (reference sequence). This CDR3 spans 14 amino acids. CDR3 DNA sequence: TGTGCCAGCAGCCCCCAGCGGAGCCGGCCGACCCAGTACTTC. As protein: CASSPQRSRPTQYF.

J is TRBJ1-1 and V is TRBV9, with D perhaps matching TRBD1 (6 bases). The V gene lost 4 bases and the J gene lost 3 bases, with 19 bases spanning the gap. CDR1 and CDR2 from the germline V gene are SGDLS and YYNGEE. The CDR3 spans 16 residues. CDR3 amino acids: CASSPPPGRGDTEAFF. The DNA for the CDR3 is TGTGCCAGCAGCCCCCCTCCCGGCAGGGGAGACACTGAAGCTTTCTTT.

This chain joins TRBV9 and TRBJ2-1; TRBD1 matches 11 bases. Germline V gene data show CDR1 as SGDLS and CDR2 as YYNGEE. This CDR3 is 16 amino acids long. V shed 4 bases, J shed 1 base, and the junction held 4 bases outside the gene matches. Written as DNA, the CDR3 is TGTGCCAGCAGCTCGGGGACAGGGGGTTCCTACAATGAGCAGTTCTTC. Protein sequence: CASSSGTGGSYNEQFF.